This T cell receptor (beta chain) was sequenced for a study of T cell clonality in common variable immunodeficiency. Study results and limitations: CVID patient heterogeneity limited repertoire-clinical complication correlations. In common variable immunodeficiency, TCR beta chains reportedly carried fewer deletions and N-nucleotide insertions. T cell subpopulation sequencing would be needed to explain CVID clonality.

Germline assignment: CDR1 SGHTA and CDR2 FQGNSA. This CDR3 has 14 amino acids. Many counts were recorded for this clone. Its antigen is currently unknown. Read sequence stops 3 residues before the CDR3 end, and the germline J gene provides the missing end. TCRdb's copy holds only in-frame clones and misses some; the assay was immunoSEQ multiplex PCR. The sample holds some 80,000 clones, and no clone turns up only once. The origin of this receptor is a person aged 18-70 years in good health. Sequences were obtained from peripheral blood mononuclear cells. The chain recombines TRBV7-2 with TRBJ1-2; D uncertain. The CDR3 DNA, read in part, is TGTGCCAGCAGCCAGGCGACACCCCCCTACGGC. Translating gives CASSQATPPYG. The CDR3 as a whole reads CASSQATPPYGYTF.